This T cell receptor beta chain came from a study of T cell therapy after organ transplantation. General observations from the study: Nonresponder repertoires showed strong pretherapy expansions, barely changing post-therapy. CD8 clonality fold change after therapy inversely tracked pretherapy clonality. Low CD8+ T cell yield possibly reduced coverage, hiding nonresponder expansions. Both transferred clonotypes and endogenous ones absent from products apparently reconstituted.

V lost 2 bases and J 0 bases, leaving 14 bases between the germline ends. CDR1 SGHRS and CDR2 YFSETQ come from the germline V gene. This CDR3 region has 16 residues. TCRdb keeps only in-frame clones here, not all; method: immunoSEQ multiplex PCR. The table has 45,000 to 60,000 clones, about 94% seen once; the top ten hold approximately 3.4%. With respect to this clone: Its target is not known.

This clonotype was obtained from a human patient who had received a solid organ transplant and had CMV disease. Material: CD8+ T cells from blood, obtained before autologous CMV-specific T cell therapy. The chain joins TRBV5-1 to TRBJ1-1; tentatively, D is TRBD1 (5 bases). CDR3 sequence: CASSFSGFGLNTEAFF. Here the CDR3 DNA reads TGCGCCAGCAGCTTCTCAGGGTTCGGCCTGAACACTGAAGCTTTCTTT.